A selection of T cell receptor beta chains follows, all from one sample in a study of cytomegalovirus exposure and HLA in healthy donors. The data were produced by immunoSEQ multiplex PCR, yet TCRdb's version contains in-frame clones alone and is incomplete. The data hold 150,000 to 200,000 clones, with around 75% observed a single time. Source material: PBMCs. The receptors were gathered from a woman in her forties or fifties in good health and CMV-seropositive. CDR3s include the opening cysteine and the closing phenylalanine or tryptophan. Each record gives: J gene, V gene, D gene, clone size, CDR3 protein, CDR3 DNA. D genes are given only for firm matches. A clone size is listed for some rows: how often the clone was seen (once, few, many), or a class if it is expanded.

j_call: TRBJ1-2; v_call: TRBV27; d_call: -; clone_size: -; cdr3_aa: CASSSRTQGYYYGYTF; cdr3_nt: TGTGCCAGCAGTTCCAGGACACAGGGTTATTACTATGGCTACACCTTC
j_call: TRBJ1-4; v_call: TRBV7-9; d_call: TRBD1; clone_size: -; cdr3_aa: CASSLGGQTEKLFF; cdr3_nt: TGTGCCAGCAGCTTGGGGGGACAGACGGAAAAACTGTTTTTT
j_call: TRBJ2-7; v_call: TRBV7-9; d_call: -; clone_size: -; cdr3_aa: CASSLLRDEQYF; cdr3_nt: TGTGCCAGCAGCTTATTGCGAGACGAGCAGTACTTC
j_call: TRBJ1-1; v_call: TRBV10-3; d_call: -; clone_size: -; cdr3_aa: CAISDMDSYEAFF; cdr3_nt: TGTGCCATCAGTGATATGGACAGTTATGAAGCTTTCTTT
j_call: TRBJ1-6; v_call: TRBV19; d_call: -; clone_size: once; cdr3_aa: CASKTRDTRTNSPLHF; cdr3_nt: TGTGCCAGTAAAACCAGGGACACCCGAACTAATTCACCCCTCCACTTT
j_call: TRBJ1-1; v_call: TRBV6-6; d_call: -; clone_size: few; cdr3_aa: CASSPGYTEAFF; cdr3_nt: TGTGCCAGCAGTCCAGGTTACACTGAAGCTTTCTTT
j_call: TRBJ1-1; v_call: TRBV4-1; d_call: -; clone_size: -; cdr3_aa: CASSQIPQGIRAEAFF; cdr3_nt: TGCGCCAGCAGCCAAATTCCCCAGGGCATAAGGGCTGAAGCTTTCTTT
j_call: TRBJ1-1; v_call: TRBV6-6; d_call: TRBD1; clone_size: -; cdr3_aa: CASSYSWQGDAEAFF; cdr3_nt: TGTGCCAGCAGTTACTCGTGGCAGGGGGATGCTGAAGCTTTCTTT
j_call: TRBJ2-3; v_call: TRBV18; d_call: -; clone_size: -; cdr3_aa: CASSPGATDTQYF; cdr3_nt: TGTGCCAGCTCACCTGGGGCCACAGATACGCAGTATTTT
j_call: TRBJ1-2; v_call: TRBV5-1; d_call: TRBD1; clone_size: -; cdr3_aa: CASSPGTVSYGYTF; cdr3_nt: TGCGCCAGCAGCCCGGGGACAGTCTCCTATGGCTACACCTTC
j_call: TRBJ2-3; v_call: TRBV2; d_call: TRBD2; clone_size: -; cdr3_aa: CASSDLLAAANTDTQYF; cdr3_nt: TGTGCCAGCAGTGATCTTCTAGCGGCGGCCAACACAGATACGCAGTATTTT
j_call: TRBJ1-1; v_call: TRBV9; d_call: -; clone_size: -; cdr3_aa: CASSASGFTEAFF; cdr3_nt: TGTGCCAGCAGCGCCTCAGGTTTCACTGAAGCTTTCTTT
j_call: TRBJ2-7; v_call: TRBV7-8; d_call: TRBD1; clone_size: -; cdr3_aa: CASSYRDRSYEQYF; cdr3_nt: TGTGCCAGCAGCTACCGGGACAGATCCTACGAGCAGTACTTC
j_call: TRBJ1-5; v_call: TRBV6-1; d_call: -; clone_size: few; cdr3_aa: CASSEVGGGIQPQHF; cdr3_nt: TGTGCCAGCAGTGAAGTCGGGGGGGGAATTCAGCCCCAGCATTTT
j_call: TRBJ2-1; v_call: TRBV5-1; d_call: -; clone_size: -; cdr3_aa: CASSHGGAGNEQFF; cdr3_nt: TGCGCCAGCAGTCATGGGGGGGCCGGGAATGAGCAGTTCTTC
j_call: TRBJ2-7; v_call: TRBV18; d_call: -; clone_size: few; cdr3_aa: CASSPPGSYEQYF; cdr3_nt: TGTGCCAGCTCACCGCCAGGTTCCTACGAGCAGTACTTC
j_call: TRBJ2-1; v_call: TRBV2; d_call: -; clone_size: -; cdr3_aa: CASSEPMPAGGSYNEQFF; cdr3_nt: TGTGCCAGCAGTGAACCCATGCCCGCGGGCGGATCCTACAATGAGCAGTTCTTC
j_call: TRBJ1-3; v_call: TRBV6-5; d_call: -; clone_size: -; cdr3_aa: CASSYWGGAGNTIYF; cdr3_nt: TGTGCCAGCAGTTACTGGGGGGGAGCTGGAAACACCATATATTTT
j_call: TRBJ2-1; v_call: TRBV2; d_call: TRBD2; clone_size: -; cdr3_aa: CARTSGGSYNEQFF; cdr3_nt: TGTGCCAGAACTAGCGGAGGCTCCTACAATGAGCAGTTCTTC
j_call: TRBJ2-7; v_call: TRBV5-1; d_call: TRBD1; clone_size: -; cdr3_aa: CASSMAGTGKGEQYF; cdr3_nt: TGCGCCAGCAGCATGGCCGGGACAGGGAAGGGCGAGCAGTACTTC
j_call: TRBJ2-2; v_call: TRBV7-2; d_call: TRBD2; clone_size: -; cdr3_aa: CASKTGGPGTGELFF; cdr3_nt: TGTGCCAGCAAAACGGGGGGGCCCGGCACCGGGGAGCTGTTTTTT
j_call: TRBJ1-5; v_call: TRBV7-8; d_call: TRBD1; clone_size: -; cdr3_aa: CASSWDSNQPQHF; cdr3_nt: TGTGCCAGCAGCTGGGACAGTAATCAGCCCCAGCATTTT
j_call: TRBJ1-3; v_call: TRBV30; d_call: -; clone_size: few; cdr3_aa: CARDLGGNTIYF; cdr3_nt: TGTGCCCGGGATCTTGGGGGAAACACCATATATTTT
j_call: TRBJ1-4; v_call: TRBV6-1; d_call: TRBD1; clone_size: -; cdr3_aa: CASSERQGTGEKLFF; cdr3_nt: TGTGCCAGCAGTGAAAGACAGGGGACGGGTGAAAAACTGTTTTTT
j_call: TRBJ1-6; v_call: TRBV6-1; d_call: -; clone_size: -; cdr3_aa: CASSEVGLETNLNSLHF; cdr3_nt: TGTGCCAGCAGTGAAGTTGGCCTGGAGACCAATCTCAATTCGCTCCACTTT
j_call: TRBJ2-5; v_call: TRBV5-1; d_call: TRBD2; clone_size: -; cdr3_aa: CASSVALSGGNQETQYF; cdr3_nt: TGCGCCAGCAGCGTAGCTCTTAGCGGGGGGAACCAAGAAACCCAGTACTTC
j_call: TRBJ2-1; v_call: TRBV30; d_call: -; clone_size: -; cdr3_aa: CAWTTGGWYNEQFF; cdr3_nt: TGTGCCTGGACCACGGGTGGTTGGTACAATGAGCAGTTCTTC
j_call: TRBJ2-7; v_call: TRBV27; d_call: TRBD1; clone_size: -; cdr3_aa: CASSPSGTVSYEQYF; cdr3_nt: TGTGCCAGCAGTCCATCCGGGACAGTGTCCTACGAGCAGTACTTC
j_call: TRBJ1-1; v_call: TRBV6-1; d_call: -; clone_size: -; cdr3_aa: CASRARQVNTEAFF; cdr3_nt: TGTGCCAGCAGAGCCCGACAGGTGAACACTGAAGCTTTCTTT
j_call: TRBJ2-7; v_call: TRBV2; d_call: TRBD2; clone_size: -; cdr3_aa: CASRGLAGSYEQYF; cdr3_nt: TGTGCCAGCAGGGGACTAGCGGGGTCGTACGAGCAGTACTTC
j_call: TRBJ2-3; v_call: TRBV5-1; d_call: -; clone_size: -; cdr3_aa: CASSPTGSSTDTQYF; cdr3_nt: TGCGCCAGCAGCCCCACAGGGTCCTCCACAGATACGCAGTATTTT
j_call: TRBJ2-2; v_call: TRBV7-6; d_call: TRBD2; clone_size: -; cdr3_aa: CASSLLAGATNGGELFF; cdr3_nt: TGTGCCAGCAGCTTACTAGCGGGGGCGACTAATGGCGGGGAGCTGTTTTTT
j_call: TRBJ1-2; v_call: TRBV6-1; d_call: -; clone_size: -; cdr3_aa: CAITGGGTYGYTF; cdr3_nt: TGTGCGATTACGGGCGGAGGAACCTATGGCTACACCTTC
j_call: TRBJ2-3; v_call: TRBV7-6; d_call: -; clone_size: -; cdr3_aa: CASSLQGTDTQYF; cdr3_nt: TGTGCCAGCAGCCTGCAGGGCACAGATACGCAGTATTTT
j_call: TRBJ2-5; v_call: TRBV5-1; d_call: -; clone_size: few; cdr3_aa: CASSLGLGRPLQETQYF; cdr3_nt: TGCGCCAGCAGCTTGGGCCTTGGCAGGCCCCTCCAAGAGACCCAGTACTTC
j_call: TRBJ1-2; v_call: TRBV6-1; d_call: TRBD1; clone_size: -; cdr3_aa: CASSGSGQGYGYTF; cdr3_nt: TGTGCCAGCAGTGGATCGGGACAGGGTTATGGCTACACCTTC
j_call: TRBJ1-5; v_call: TRBV6-1; d_call: -; clone_size: -; cdr3_aa: CASSEGHGNQPQHF; cdr3_nt: TGTGCCAGCAGTGAAGGACACGGCAATCAGCCCCAGCATTTT
j_call: TRBJ2-2; v_call: TRBV11-2; d_call: TRBD2; clone_size: once; cdr3_aa: CASSFLAGDWTGELFF; cdr3_nt: TGTGCCAGCAGCTTCCTCGCGGGGGATTGGACCGGGGAGCTGTTTTTT
j_call: TRBJ1-2; v_call: TRBV2; d_call: TRBD1; clone_size: -; cdr3_aa: CASRGQVLANYGYTF; cdr3_nt: TGTGCCAGCAGAGGACAGGTACTAGCTAACTATGGCTACACCTTC
j_call: TRBJ1-2; v_call: TRBV6-6; d_call: TRBD1; clone_size: -; cdr3_aa: CASSQGGSNYGYTF; cdr3_nt: TGTGCCAGCAGTCAGGGGGGATCTAACTATGGCTACACCTTC
j_call: TRBJ1-3; v_call: TRBV2; d_call: -; clone_size: -; cdr3_aa: CASSEPRAGNTIYF; cdr3_nt: TGTGCCAGCAGTGAACCCAGGGCCGGAAACACCATATATTTT
j_call: TRBJ1-1; v_call: TRBV6-1; d_call: -; clone_size: -; cdr3_aa: CASIRGVNTEAFF; cdr3_nt: TGTGCCAGCATTAGGGGCGTAAACACTGAAGCTTTCTTT
j_call: TRBJ1-5; v_call: TRBV18; d_call: TRBD1; clone_size: -; cdr3_aa: CASSPETGNNQPQHF; cdr3_nt: TGTGCCAGCTCACCAGAGACAGGGAACAATCAGCCCCAGCATTTT
j_call: TRBJ1-2; v_call: TRBV29-1; d_call: -; clone_size: -; cdr3_aa: CSVEHVGSWDGYTF; cdr3_nt: TGCAGCGTTGAACATGTGGGGAGCTGGGATGGCTACACCTTC
j_call: TRBJ2-1; v_call: TRBV19; d_call: -; clone_size: -; cdr3_aa: CASSIGAGRQGNEQFF; cdr3_nt: TGTGCCAGTAGTATAGGGGCAGGTAGGCAGGGCAATGAGCAGTTCTTC
j_call: TRBJ2-1; v_call: TRBV6-5; d_call: -; clone_size: -; cdr3_aa: CASSRQAASDEQFF; cdr3_nt: TGTGCCAGCAGTCGCCAGGCCGCGTCCGATGAGCAGTTCTTC
j_call: TRBJ1-5; v_call: TRBV19; d_call: -; clone_size: -; cdr3_aa: CASSIVGGHQPQHF; cdr3_nt: TGTGCCAGTAGTATAGTCGGGGGTCATCAGCCCCAGCATTTT
j_call: TRBJ2-1; v_call: TRBV9; d_call: TRBD2; clone_size: -; cdr3_aa: CASSVTSGIYNEQFF; cdr3_nt: TGTGCCAGCAGCGTCACTAGCGGTATCTACAATGAGCAGTTCTTC
j_call: TRBJ2-6; v_call: TRBV9; d_call: -; clone_size: -; cdr3_aa: CASSAGTSGANVLTF; cdr3_nt: TGTGCCAGCAGCGCCGGGACTTCTGGGGCCAACGTCCTGACTTTC
j_call: TRBJ2-1; v_call: TRBV6-1; d_call: -; clone_size: -; cdr3_aa: CASRSLKSSYNEQFF; cdr3_nt: TGTGCCAGCAGATCGCTCAAGAGCTCCTACAATGAGCAGTTCTTC
j_call: TRBJ2-7; v_call: TRBV27; d_call: TRBD2; clone_size: -; cdr3_aa: CASSSLTGSGTSSEQYF; cdr3_nt: TGTGCCAGCAGTTCCCTTACAGGTTCCGGGACTAGCTCCGAGCAGTACTTC
j_call: TRBJ2-3; v_call: TRBV4-1; d_call: -; clone_size: few; cdr3_aa: CASSLGGGGTDTQYF; cdr3_nt: TGCGCCAGCAGCCTAGGGGGTGGAGGAACAGATACGCAGTATTTT
j_call: TRBJ2-5; v_call: TRBV27; d_call: TRBD2; clone_size: -; cdr3_aa: CASSLTSGDYQETQYF; cdr3_nt: TGTGCCAGCAGTTTAACTAGCGGGGACTACCAAGAGACCCAGTACTTC